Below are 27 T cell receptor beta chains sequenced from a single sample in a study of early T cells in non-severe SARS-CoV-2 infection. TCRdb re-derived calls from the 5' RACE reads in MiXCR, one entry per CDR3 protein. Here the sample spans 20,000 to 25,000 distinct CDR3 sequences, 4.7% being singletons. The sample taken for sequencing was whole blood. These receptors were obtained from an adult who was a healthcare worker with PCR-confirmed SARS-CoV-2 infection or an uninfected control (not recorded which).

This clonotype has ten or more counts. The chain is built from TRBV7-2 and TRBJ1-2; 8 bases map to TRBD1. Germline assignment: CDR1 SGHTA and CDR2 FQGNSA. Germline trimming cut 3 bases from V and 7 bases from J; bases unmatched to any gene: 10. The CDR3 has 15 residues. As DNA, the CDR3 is TGTGCCAGCAGCTTGGCCCCCGGGACAGGAGTTGGCTACACCTTC. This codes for CASSLAPGTGVGYTF.

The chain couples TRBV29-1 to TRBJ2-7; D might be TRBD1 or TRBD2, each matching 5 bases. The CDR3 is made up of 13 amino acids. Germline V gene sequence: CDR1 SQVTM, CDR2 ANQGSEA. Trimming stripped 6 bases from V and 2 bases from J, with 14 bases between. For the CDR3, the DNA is TGCAGCGTCGCCGGGACGGAAGCCTACGAGCAGTACTTC. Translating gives CSVAGTEAYEQYF.

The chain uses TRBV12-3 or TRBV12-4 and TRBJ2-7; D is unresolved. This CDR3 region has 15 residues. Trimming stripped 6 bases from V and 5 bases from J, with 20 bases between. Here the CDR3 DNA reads TGTGCCAGCAGGGACGGACGGGTTCTCGGGCACGAGCAGTACTTC. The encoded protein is CASRDGRVLGHEQYF.

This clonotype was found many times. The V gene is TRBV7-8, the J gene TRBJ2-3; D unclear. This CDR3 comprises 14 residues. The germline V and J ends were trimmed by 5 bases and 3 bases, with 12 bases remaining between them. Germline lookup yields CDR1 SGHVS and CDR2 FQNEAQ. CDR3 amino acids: CASSPTSVTDTQYF. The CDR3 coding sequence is TGTGCCAGCAGCCCCACTTCGGTGACAGATACGCAGTATTTT.

This CDR3 reads CASSLGASGGGNEQFF. For the CDR3, the DNA is TGTGCCAGCAGTTTAGGAGCTAGCGGGGGAGGTAATGAGCAGTTCTTC. This rearrangement joins TRBV12-3 or TRBV12-4 to TRBJ2-1; 10 bases line up with TRBD2. With V trimmed by 1 base and J by 7 bases, 7 bases remained unmatched. The CDR3 length is 16 residues.

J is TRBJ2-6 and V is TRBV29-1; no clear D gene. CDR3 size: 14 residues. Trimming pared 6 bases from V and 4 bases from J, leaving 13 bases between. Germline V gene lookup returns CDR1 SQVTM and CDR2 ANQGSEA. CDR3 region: CSVDGLLGANVLTF. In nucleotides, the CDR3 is TGCAGCGTGGATGGCCTGCTCGGGGCCAACGTCCTGACTTTC. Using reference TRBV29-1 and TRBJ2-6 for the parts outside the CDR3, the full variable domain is SAVISQKPSRDICQRGTSLTIQCQVDSQVTMMFWYRQQPGQSLTLIATANQGSEATYESGFVIDKFPISRPNLTFSTLTVSNMSPEDSSIYLCSVDGLLGANVLTFGAGSRLTVL.

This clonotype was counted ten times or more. The DNA of the CDR3 is TGTGCCAGCAGTTACGGCGGGCAGAACTATGGCTACACCTTC. It yields the protein CASSYGGQNYGYTF. This chain connects TRBV6-2 or TRBV6-3 to TRBJ1-2; D not certain. The CDR3 loop spans 14 amino acids. The V and J ends lost 2 bases and 2 bases respectively, with 9 bases between them. In germline, CDR1 is MNHEY, CDR2 SVGEGT.

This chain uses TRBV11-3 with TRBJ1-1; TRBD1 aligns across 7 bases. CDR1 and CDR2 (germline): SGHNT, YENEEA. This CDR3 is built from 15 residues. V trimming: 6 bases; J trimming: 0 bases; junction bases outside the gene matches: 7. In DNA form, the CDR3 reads TGTGCCAGCAGGCCAGGGGGGCCAATGAACACTGAAGCTTTCTTT. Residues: CASRPGGPMNTEAFF.

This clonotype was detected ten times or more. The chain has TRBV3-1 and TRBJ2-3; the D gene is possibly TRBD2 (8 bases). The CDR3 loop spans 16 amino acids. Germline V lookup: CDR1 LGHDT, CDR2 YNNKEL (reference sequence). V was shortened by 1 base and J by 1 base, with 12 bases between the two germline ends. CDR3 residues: CASSQAGGTGTDTQYF. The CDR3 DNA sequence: TGTGCCAGCAGCCAAGCGGGGGGGACAGGCACAGATACGCAGTATTTT.

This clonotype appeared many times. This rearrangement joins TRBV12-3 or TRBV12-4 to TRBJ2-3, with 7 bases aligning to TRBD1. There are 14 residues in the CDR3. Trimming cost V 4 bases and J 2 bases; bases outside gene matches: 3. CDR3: CASSSGQITDTQYF. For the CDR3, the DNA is TGTGCCAGCAGTTCGGGACAGATCACAGATACGCAGTATTTT.

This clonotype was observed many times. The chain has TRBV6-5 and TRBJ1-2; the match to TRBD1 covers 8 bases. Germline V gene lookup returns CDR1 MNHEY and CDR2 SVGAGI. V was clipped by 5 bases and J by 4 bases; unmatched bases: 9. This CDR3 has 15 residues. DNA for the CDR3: TGTGCCAGCAGTACAGGGGGTAATCTAGCCTATGGCTACACCTTC. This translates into CASSTGGNLAYGYTF.

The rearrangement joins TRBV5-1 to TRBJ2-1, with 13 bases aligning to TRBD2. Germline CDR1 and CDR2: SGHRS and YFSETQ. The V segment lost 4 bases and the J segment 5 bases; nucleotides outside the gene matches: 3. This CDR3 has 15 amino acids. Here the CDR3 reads CASSRGLAGHNEQFF. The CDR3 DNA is TGCGCCAGCAGCCGGGGACTAGCGGGACACAATGAGCAGTTCTTC.

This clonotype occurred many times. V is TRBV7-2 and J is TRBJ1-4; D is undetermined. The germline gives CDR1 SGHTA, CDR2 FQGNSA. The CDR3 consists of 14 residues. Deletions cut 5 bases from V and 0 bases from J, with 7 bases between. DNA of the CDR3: TGTGCCAGCAGCCGCTCTTCAACTAATGAAAAACTGTTTTTT. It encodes CASSRSSTNEKLFF.

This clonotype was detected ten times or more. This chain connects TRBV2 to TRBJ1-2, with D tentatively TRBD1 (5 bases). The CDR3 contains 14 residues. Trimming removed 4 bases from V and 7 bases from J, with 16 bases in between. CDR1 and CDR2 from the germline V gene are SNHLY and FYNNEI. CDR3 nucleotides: TGTGCCAGCAGTGTCATGAGGGGAGTTGGTGGCTACACCTTC. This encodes CASSVMRGVGGYTF.

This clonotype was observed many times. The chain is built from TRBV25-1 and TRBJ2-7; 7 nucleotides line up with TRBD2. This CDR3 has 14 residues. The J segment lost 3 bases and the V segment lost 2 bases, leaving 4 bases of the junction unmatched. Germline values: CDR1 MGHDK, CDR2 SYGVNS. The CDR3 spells CASSEAGRYYEQYF. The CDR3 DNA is TGTGCCAGCAGTGAAGCCGGGAGGTACTACGAGCAGTACTTC.

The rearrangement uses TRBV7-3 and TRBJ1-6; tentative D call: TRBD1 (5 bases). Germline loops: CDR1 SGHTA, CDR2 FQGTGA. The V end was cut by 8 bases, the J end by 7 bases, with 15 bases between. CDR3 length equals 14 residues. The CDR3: CASSEGPTNSPLHF. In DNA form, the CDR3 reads TGTGCCAGCTCAGAGGGACCGACCAATTCACCCCTCCACTTT.

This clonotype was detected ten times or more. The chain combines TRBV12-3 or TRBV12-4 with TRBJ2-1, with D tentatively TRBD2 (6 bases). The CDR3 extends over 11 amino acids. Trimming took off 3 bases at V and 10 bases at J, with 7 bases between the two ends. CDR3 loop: CASSFGGEQFF. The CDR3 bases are TGTGCCAGCAGTTTTGGGGGGGAGCAGTTCTTC.

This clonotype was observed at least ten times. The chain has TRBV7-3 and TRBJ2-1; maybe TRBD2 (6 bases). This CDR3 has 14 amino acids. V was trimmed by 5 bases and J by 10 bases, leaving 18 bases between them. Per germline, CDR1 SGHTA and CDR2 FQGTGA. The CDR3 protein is CASSPGTVAWEQFF. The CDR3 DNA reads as TGTGCCAGCAGCCCGGGGACTGTTGCTTGGGAGCAGTTCTTC.

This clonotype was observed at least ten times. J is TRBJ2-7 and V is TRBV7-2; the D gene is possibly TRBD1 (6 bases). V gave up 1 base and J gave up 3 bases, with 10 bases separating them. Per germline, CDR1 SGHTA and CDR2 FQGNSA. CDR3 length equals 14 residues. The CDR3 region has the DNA TGTGCCAGCAGCTTAGGCAGGGGTAGCTACGAGCAGTACTTC. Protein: CASSLGRGSYEQYF.

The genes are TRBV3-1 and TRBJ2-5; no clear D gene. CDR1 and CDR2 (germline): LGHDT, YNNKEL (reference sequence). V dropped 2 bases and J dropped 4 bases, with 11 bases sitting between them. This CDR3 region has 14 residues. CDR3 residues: CASSQTSLAETQYF. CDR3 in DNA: TGTGCCAGCAGCCAAACCAGTTTAGCAGAGACCCAGTACTTC.

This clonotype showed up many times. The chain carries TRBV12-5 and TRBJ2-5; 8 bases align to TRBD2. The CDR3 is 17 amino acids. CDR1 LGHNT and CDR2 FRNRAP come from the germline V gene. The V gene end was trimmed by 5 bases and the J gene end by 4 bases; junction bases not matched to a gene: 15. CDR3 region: CASGETLGAGVGETQYF. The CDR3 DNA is TGTGCTAGTGGTGAGACCCTAGGAGCGGGGGTTGGAGAGACCCAGTACTTC. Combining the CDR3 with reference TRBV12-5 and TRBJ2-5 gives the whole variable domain DARVTQTPRHKVTEMGQEVTMRCQPILGHNTVFWYRQTMMQGLELLAYFRNRAPLDDSGMPKDRFSAEMPDATLATLKIQPSEPRDSAVYFCASGETLGAGVGETQYFGPGTRLLVL.

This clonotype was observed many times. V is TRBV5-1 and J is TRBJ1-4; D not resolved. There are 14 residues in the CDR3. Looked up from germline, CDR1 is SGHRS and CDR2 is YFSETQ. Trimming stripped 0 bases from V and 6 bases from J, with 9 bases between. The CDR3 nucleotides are TGCGCCAGCAGCTTGGTTCCGGAGGATGAAAAACTGTTTTTT. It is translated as CASSLVPEDEKLFF.

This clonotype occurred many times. The CDR3 region is CASSLTGRKTDTQYF. The CDR3 DNA reads TGTGCCAGCAGCTTGACAGGGAGAAAGACAGATACGCAGTATTTT. The chain employs TRBV5-6 and TRBJ2-3; tentative D call: TRBD1 (6 bases). The CDR3 length is 15 residues. Trimming shortened V by 1 base and J by 3 bases, and 12 bases separated the two germline ends. Per germline, CDR1 SGHDT and CDR2 YYEEEE.

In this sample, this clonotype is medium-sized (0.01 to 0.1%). In DNA form, the CDR3 reads TGTGCCTGGAGTCGTACCAAGGAAGGCGAGCAGTACTTC. Translating it yields CAWSRTKEGEQYF. V usage is TRBV30 and J usage is TRBJ2-7; D remains ambiguous. The CDR3 is 13 amino acids. CDR1 and CDR2 from the germline V gene are GTSNPN and SVGIG (reference sequence). The V end lost 2 bases, the J end lost 6 bases, and 14 bases lay between the germline ends.

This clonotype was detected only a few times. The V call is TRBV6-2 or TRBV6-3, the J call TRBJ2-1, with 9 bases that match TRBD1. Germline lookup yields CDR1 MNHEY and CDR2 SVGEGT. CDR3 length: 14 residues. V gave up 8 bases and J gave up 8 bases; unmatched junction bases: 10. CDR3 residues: CASGRTGDWDEQFF. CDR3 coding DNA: TGTGCCAGCGGTCGGACAGGGGACTGGGATGAGCAGTTCTTC.

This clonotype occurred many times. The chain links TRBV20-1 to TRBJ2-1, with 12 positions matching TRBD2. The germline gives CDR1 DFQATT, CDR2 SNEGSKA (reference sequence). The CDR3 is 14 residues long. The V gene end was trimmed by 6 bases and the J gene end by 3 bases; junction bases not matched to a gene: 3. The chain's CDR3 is CSARLAGDYNEQFF. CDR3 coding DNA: TGCAGTGCAAGACTAGCGGGGGACTACAATGAGCAGTTCTTC.

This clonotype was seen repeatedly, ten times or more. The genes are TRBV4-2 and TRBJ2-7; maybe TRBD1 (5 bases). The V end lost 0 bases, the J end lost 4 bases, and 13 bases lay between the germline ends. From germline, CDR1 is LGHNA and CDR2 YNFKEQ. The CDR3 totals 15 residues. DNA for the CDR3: TGTGCCAGCAGCCAAGAGGGGCAGGGATGGTACGAGCAGTACTTC. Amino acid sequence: CASSQEGQGWYEQYF.